This T cell receptor beta chain was captured in a study of cytomegalovirus exposure and HLA in healthy donors. Study-level findings and limits: Being productive about 87% or about 30% of the time was typical of most TCR beta V segments in an earlier analysis.

Germline V CDR1 and CDR2: LGHNA, YSLEER. There are 15 residues in the CDR3. Trimming removed 0 bases from V and 1 base from J, with 9 bases in between. The primer mix had 60 Vbeta and 13 Jbeta primers. Method: immunoSEQ multiplex PCR; TCRdb's copy keeps in-frame clones and lacks some. There are approximately 100,000 clones in the sample; roughly 79% occur only once, and 7% to 9% lies in the top ten. Points on this clone: Its antigen remains unknown.

The V and J genes are TRBV4-3 and TRBJ2-5; D gene ambiguous. The sequenced material came from PBMCs. The clonotype originates from a woman aged 45 to 65 in good health and CMV-seropositive. CDR3 nucleotide sequence: TGCGCCAGCAGCCAAGATTATGGCACCCAAGAGACCCAGTACTTC. Its translation is CASSQDYGTQETQYF.